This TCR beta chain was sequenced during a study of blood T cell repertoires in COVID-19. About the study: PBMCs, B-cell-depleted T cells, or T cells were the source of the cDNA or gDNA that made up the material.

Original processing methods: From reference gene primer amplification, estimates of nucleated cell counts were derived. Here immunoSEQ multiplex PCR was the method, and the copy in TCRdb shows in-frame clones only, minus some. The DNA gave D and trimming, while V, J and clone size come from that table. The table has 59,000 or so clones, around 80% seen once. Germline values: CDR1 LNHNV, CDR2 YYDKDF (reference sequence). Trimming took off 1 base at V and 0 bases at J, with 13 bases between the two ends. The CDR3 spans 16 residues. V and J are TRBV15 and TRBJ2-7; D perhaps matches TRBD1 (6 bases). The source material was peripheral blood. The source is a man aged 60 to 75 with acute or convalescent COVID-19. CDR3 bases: TGTGCCACCAGCAGAGTGGGAACAGGGCTCTCCTACGAGCAGTACTTC. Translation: CATSRVGTGLSYEQYF.